Below, 30 T cell receptor beta chains from the same sample are listed, as sequenced in a study of T-cell reconstitution after alpha-beta-depleted transplantation in children. TCRbeta library preparation incorporated unique molecular identifiers. TCRdb called the PCR reads again in MiXCR, with one record for every CDR3 protein. The sample lists around 600,000 distinct CDR3 sequences, more than 9% seen once, with roughly 4% in the top ten. The sample here was PBMCs from the stem cell graft donor, taken from the stem cell graft. Receptors originate from a human donor who donated a stem cell graft to a child with acute myeloid leukemia.

The DNA of the CDR3 is TGCAGTGCTAGAACCCCTGGGGCCAACGTCCTGACTTTC. Protein: CSARTPGANVLTF. The chain combines TRBV20-1 with TRBJ2-6; D is undetermined. The germline V gene has CDR1 DFQATT and CDR2 SNEGSKA (reference sequence). CDR3 size: 13 residues. V was clipped by 2 bases and J by 2 bases, with 4 bases between them.

The chain carries TRBV30 and TRBJ1-5; D gene unclear. Germline CDR1 and CDR2: GTSNPN and SVGIG (reference sequence). The CDR3 covers 14 residues. Trimming took off 0 bases at V and 5 bases at J, with 11 bases between the two ends. CDR3 nucleotide sequence: TGTGCCTGGAGTGTTCGACCCGGGGATCAGCCCCAGCATTTT. Its translation: CAWSVRPGDQPQHF.

In this sample, this clonotype turned up a few times. The chain uses TRBV6-1 and TRBJ2-3; no definite D call. The V and J ends lost 4 bases and 8 bases respectively, with 13 bases between them. Germline CDR1 is MNHNS and CDR2 is SASEGT. This CDR3 contains 13 residues. The CDR3 region is CASSGWKSGTQYF. The CDR3 bases are TGTGCCAGCAGTGGGTGGAAGTCGGGTACGCAGTATTTT.

This clonotype has just a few counts. V usage is TRBV6-2 or TRBV6-3 and J usage is TRBJ2-5; D is perhaps TRBD1 or TRBD2 (5 bases each). The germline V gene encodes CDR1 MNHEY and CDR2 SVGEGT. The CDR3 totals 12 residues. Deletions cut 7 bases from V and 2 bases from J, with 8 bases between. The CDR3 here is CASTGGQETQYF. DNA of the CDR3: TGTGCCAGCACTGGGGGACAAGAGACCCAGTACTTC.

This clonotype was seen ten or more times. This chain connects TRBV29-1 to TRBJ2-7; D gene ambiguous. The CDR3 spans 12 residues. Trimming shortened V by 6 bases and J by 0 bases, and 9 bases separated the two germline ends. The germline gives CDR1 SQVTM, CDR2 ANQGSEA. The CDR3 here is CSVLTGSYEQYF. The CDR3 DNA follows: TGCAGCGTATTGACTGGCTCCTACGAGCAGTACTTC.

This clonotype was counted only a few times. The chain couples TRBV7-3 to TRBJ2-3, with 9 bases that match TRBD2. Germline V lookup: CDR1 SGHTA, CDR2 FQGTGA. The V segment lost 1 base and the J segment 6 bases; nucleotides outside the gene matches: 8. CDR3 length: 16 residues. CDR3: CASSLNIAGAADTQYF. CDR3 DNA: TGTGCCAGCAGCTTAAATATAGCGGGAGCCGCGGATACGCAGTATTTT.

This rearrangement joins TRBV5-1 to TRBJ2-7; D remains unclear. Trimming left V 3 bases short and J 9 bases short, with 10 bases between. The CDR3 contains 11 residues. The germline V gene encodes CDR1 SGHRS and CDR2 YFSETQ. The CDR3 DNA reads TGCGCCAGCAGCTCTCCGGTTCGGCAGTACTTC. Residues: CASSSPVRQYF.

This clonotype was observed a handful of times. The chain couples TRBV12-3 or TRBV12-4 to TRBJ2-7; D ambiguous. Between the trimmed V and J ends, which lost 6 bases and 5 bases, there was a span of 14 bases. The CDR3 spans 13 residues. CDR3 in amino acids: CASRTPTRNEQYF. The CDR3 DNA follows: TGTGCCAGCAGGACACCTACTCGAAACGAGCAGTACTTC.

The chain has TRBV2 and TRBJ2-5; D is ambiguous. This CDR3 is built from 13 residues. Germline CDR1 is SNHLY and CDR2 is FYNNEI. Trimming shortened V by 9 bases and J by 2 bases, and 13 bases separated the two germline ends. In DNA form, the CDR3 reads TGTGCCAGAGAAGGTCGAGCACAAGAGACCCAGTACTTC. It encodes CAREGRAQETQYF. The complete variable domain, with remaining parts taken from reference TRBV2 and TRBJ2-5, reads EPEVTQTPSHQVTQMGQEVILRCVPISNHLYFYWYRQILGQKVEFLVSFYNNEISEKSEIFDDQFSVERPDGSNFTLKIRSTKLEDSAMYFCAREGRAQETQYFGPGTRLLVL.

The chain joins TRBV29-1 to TRBJ2-5; tentative D call: TRBD2 (6 bases). V was cut by 6 bases and J by 4 bases, with 18 bases left in between. The CDR3 has 14 amino acids. Germline V CDR1 and CDR2: SQVTM, ANQGSEA. CDR3 DNA sequence: TGCAGCGTCGAACCGGCTAGCGTAGGAGAGACCCAGTACTTC. Residues: CSVEPASVGETQYF.

Details on this clonotype: This CDR3 is missing its conserved last phenylalanine or tryptophan, likely due to a read error. CDR3 nucleotide sequence: TGCAGCGTTTCCGACCGCCTAGAGACCCAGTACTGC. The encoded protein is CSVSDRLETQYC. The V call is TRBV29-1, the J call TRBJ2-5; D unresolved. Germline CDR1 is SQVTM and CDR2 is ANQGSEA. The length of the CDR3 is 12 residues. V lost 5 bases to trimming and J lost 4 bases, with 11 bases between them.

This clonotype was found many times. The V and J genes are TRBV29-1 and TRBJ2-1; perhaps D is TRBD1 or TRBD2 (5 bases each). V lost 4 bases to trimming and J lost 4 bases, with 11 bases between them. Germline CDR1 reads SQVTM; CDR2 reads ANQGSEA. The CDR3 extends over 13 amino acids. CDR3 coding DNA: TGCAGCGTTGCCGGGACGCTGTACAATGAGCAGTTCTTC. Protein: CSVAGTLYNEQFF.

A word on this clonotype: A junction end diverges from the germline sequence, so it may reflect a read error. This rearrangement joins TRBV27 to TRBJ2-3; possible D gene TRBD2, 5 bases. The germline V gene encodes CDR1 MNHEY and CDR2 SMNVEV (reference sequence). The CDR3 runs to 13 residues. CDR3 protein: CASSGVHADTQNF. CDR3 DNA sequence: TGTGCCAGCAGCGGGGTGCATGCAGATACGCAGAATTTT.

This clonotype was observed a handful of times. The chain recombines TRBV20-1 with TRBJ1-5; no firm D call. CDR1 is DFQATT, CDR2 SNEGSKA, per germline (reference sequence). There are 16 residues in the CDR3. V was trimmed by 0 bases and J by 9 bases, leaving 21 bases between them. The CDR3: CSARDRKGGAIRPQHF. The CDR3, as DNA: TGCAGTGCTAGAGATCGGAAGGGTGGCGCAATCAGGCCCCAGCATTTT.

This clonotype was seen many times. This rearrangement joins TRBV25-1 to TRBJ2-5; D possibly uses TRBD1 or TRBD2 (5 bases each). CDR3 length: 15 amino acids. Germline V gene sequence: CDR1 MGHDK, CDR2 SYGVNS. The ends were cut back, 2 bases at V and 4 bases at J, with 14 bases in the middle. CDR3 sequence: CASSEQGVGRETQYF. CDR3 bases: TGTGCCAGCAGTGAACAGGGAGTAGGGCGAGAGACCCAGTACTTC.

A few counts support this clonotype. This chain uses TRBV6-1 with TRBJ1-2, with 9 positions matching TRBD1. Germline V CDR1 and CDR2: MNHNS, SASEGT. The ends lost 6 bases at V and 7 bases at J; junction bases unmatched: 6. The CDR3 extends over 13 amino acids. Written as DNA, the CDR3 is TGTGCCAGCAGAAAACAGGGGGCGGGTGGCTACACCTTC. This encodes CASRKQGAGGYTF.

This clonotype was seen at least ten times. The chain links TRBV10-3 to TRBJ2-1; TRBD1 agrees at 11 bases. The germline V gene encodes CDR1 ENHRY and CDR2 SYGVKD. V lost 4 bases to trimming and J lost 7 bases; unmatched junction nucleotides: 6. This CDR3 region has 15 residues. As DNA, the CDR3 is TGTGCCATCAGTGCTGGACAGGGGGCAGCGAATGAGCAGTTCTTC. Translated, it gives CAISAGQGAANEQFF.

This clonotype was observed many times. The CDR3 DNA reads as TGTGCCAGCAGTTTATGGGGCGGAAGCTCCTACAATGAGCAGTTCTTC. Protein product: CASSLWGGSSYNEQFF. The J gene is TRBJ2-1, the V gene TRBV12-3 or TRBV12-4, with D perhaps TRBD1 (5 bases). With 2 bases removed from V and 0 bases from J, the gap between germline ends came to 11 bases. The CDR3 sequence is 16 residues long.

The CDR3 DNA is TGCGCCAGCAGCCAAAAGGGCAAGACGTACAATGAGCAGTTCTTC. Translation: CASSQKGKTYNEQFF. The genes are TRBV4-3 and TRBJ2-1; D gene uncertain. The CDR3 consists of 15 residues. Per germline, CDR1 LGHNA and CDR2 YSLEER. With 2 bases removed from V and 4 bases from J, the gap between germline ends came to 12 bases.

In its sample, this clonotype was seen many times. V gene TRBV20-1 combines with J gene TRBJ1-1, with 12 nucleotides matching TRBD1. Germline V CDR1 and CDR2: DFQATT, SNEGSKA (reference sequence). The CDR3 runs to 16 residues. Trimming took 6 bases from V and 0 from J; bases not matched to a gene: 8. The CDR3 sequence is CSASPGQGAMNTEAFF. The CDR3 nucleotides are TGCAGTGCCTCACCGGGACAGGGGGCCATGAACACTGAAGCTTTCTTT.

This sequence joins TRBV5-4 and TRBJ2-4; perhaps TRBD2 as D (7 bases). Germline CDR1 reads SGHNT; CDR2 reads YYREEE (reference sequence). The CDR3 contains 15 residues. V gave up 0 bases and J gave up 7 bases, with 14 bases separating them. CDR3 amino acids: CASSLGGGEVNIQYF. CDR3 nucleotide sequence: TGTGCCAGCAGCTTGGGCGGGGGCGAGGTGAACATTCAGTACTTC.

This chain uses TRBV19 with TRBJ1-2; 8 bases are shared with TRBD1. Germline assignment: CDR1 LNHDA and CDR2 SQIVND (reference sequence). The ends lost 7 bases at V and 4 bases at J; junction bases unmatched: 11. The CDR3 contains 15 residues. CDR3: CASNHQGALAYGYTF. The CDR3 nucleotides read TGTGCCAGTAACCATCAGGGGGCGCTAGCCTATGGCTACACCTTC.

This clonotype was counted once. V usage is TRBV10-3 and J usage is TRBJ1-5; D remains ambiguous. CDR3 length equals 16 residues. V lost 3 bases, J lost 0 bases, and 12 bases lay in between. Germline V gene data show CDR1 as ENHRY and CDR2 as SYGVKD. The CDR3: CAISERGIDSNQPQHF. Here the CDR3 DNA reads TGTGCCATCAGTGAACGAGGGATCGATAGCAATCAGCCCCAGCATTTT.

There are a few counts of this clonotype. The chain employs TRBV9 and TRBJ2-7; 8 bases fit TRBD2. The CDR3 consists of 16 residues. From germline, CDR1 is SGDLS and CDR2 YYNGEE. Trimming at V came to 5 bases and at J to 3 bases, leaving 13 bases not matched to a gene. The CDR3 nucleotides read TGTGCCAGCAGTGTCACCGGGACTAGTCGTCTCTACGAGCAGTACTTC. Its protein is CASSVTGTSRLYEQYF.

There are a few counts of this clonotype. The chain couples TRBV15 to TRBJ2-1, with 8 bases matching TRBD2. CDR3 length: 18 residues. Germline loops: CDR1 LNHNV, CDR2 YYDKDF (reference sequence). V trimming: 3 bases; J trimming: 0 bases; junction bases outside the gene matches: 10. This CDR3 is CATSRGYAGGRSYNEQFF. The CDR3 DNA follows: TGTGCCACCAGCAGGGGATACGCGGGAGGCCGCTCCTACAATGAGCAGTTCTTC.

This clonotype has ten or more counts. The V call is TRBV20-1, the J call TRBJ2-3, with 10 bases matching TRBD2. CDR3 length: 16 residues. Germline lookup yields CDR1 DFQATT and CDR2 SNEGSKA (reference sequence). J was trimmed by 0 bases and V by 5 bases; bases with no gene match: 8. The CDR3 DNA reads TGCAGTGCTGAGATCCCGGGACTAGCGAGCACAGATACGCAGTATTTT. Its translation: CSAEIPGLASTDTQYF.

Many counts were recorded for this clonotype. The chain couples TRBV6-5 to TRBJ1-1, with D uncertain. The ends were cut back, 6 bases at V and 2 bases at J, with 7 bases in the middle. This CDR3 comprises 12 residues. Germline CDR1 reads MNHEY; CDR2 reads SVGAGI. The CDR3 region is CASRWGNTEAFF. The CDR3 DNA is TGTGCCAGCAGGTGGGGAAACACTGAAGCTTTCTTT.

V is TRBV7-6 and J is TRBJ2-7; D is possibly TRBD1 or TRBD2 (5 bases each). The germline gives CDR1 SGHVS, CDR2 FNYEAQ. This CDR3 has 15 residues. The V end lost 4 bases, the J end lost 2 bases, and 15 bases lay between the germline ends. CDR3 in DNA: TGTGCCAGCAGCTCGACTCGGGGCGTCGCCTACGAGCAGTACTTC. Its translation: CASSSTRGVAYEQYF.

This clonotype came up a few times. The chain joins TRBV30 to TRBJ2-3; tentatively, D is TRBD2 (5 bases). There are 11 residues in the CDR3. The germline gives CDR1 GTSNPN, CDR2 SVGIG (reference sequence). V shed 4 bases and J shed 6 bases, with 8 bases lying between them. CDR3 sequence reads: CAWITSDTQYF. CDR3 in DNA: TGTGCCTGGATTACTAGTGATACGCAGTATTTT.

This clonotype came up a few times. This rearrangement joins TRBV3-1 to TRBJ2-1, with D perhaps matching TRBD1 (6 bases). In germline, CDR1 is LGHDT, CDR2 YNNKEL (reference sequence). The ends were cut back, 1 base at V and 12 bases at J, with 16 bases in the middle. CDR3 length: 14 amino acids. In DNA, the CDR3 is TGTGCCAGCAGCCAAGCGACGCCGACAGGATCGCAGTTCTTC. Translation gives CASSQATPTGSQFF.